The subject of this entry is one T cell receptor beta chain. The germline gives CDR1 SGHRS, CDR2 YFSETQ. The CDR3 contains 16 residues. Trimming removed 0 bases from V and 7 bases from J; junction bases left unmatched: 6. The table came from immunoSEQ multiplex PCR; TCRdb's copy has only in-frame clones and leaves some out. The sample includes 90,000 to 150,000 clones, about nine tenths seen only once; the top ten take 4.4%. This entry is derived from a study of cytomegalovirus exposure and HLA in healthy donors. The chain links TRBV5-1 to TRBJ2-3, with 12 nucleotides matching TRBD2. The TCR sequence derives from a man younger than 30 in good health and CMV-seropositive. Specimen: PBMCs. Written as DNA, the CDR3 is TGCGCCAGCAGCTTGGGGGGACTAGCGGGCAGCAATACGCAGTATTTT. Translating gives CASSLGGLAGSNTQYF.